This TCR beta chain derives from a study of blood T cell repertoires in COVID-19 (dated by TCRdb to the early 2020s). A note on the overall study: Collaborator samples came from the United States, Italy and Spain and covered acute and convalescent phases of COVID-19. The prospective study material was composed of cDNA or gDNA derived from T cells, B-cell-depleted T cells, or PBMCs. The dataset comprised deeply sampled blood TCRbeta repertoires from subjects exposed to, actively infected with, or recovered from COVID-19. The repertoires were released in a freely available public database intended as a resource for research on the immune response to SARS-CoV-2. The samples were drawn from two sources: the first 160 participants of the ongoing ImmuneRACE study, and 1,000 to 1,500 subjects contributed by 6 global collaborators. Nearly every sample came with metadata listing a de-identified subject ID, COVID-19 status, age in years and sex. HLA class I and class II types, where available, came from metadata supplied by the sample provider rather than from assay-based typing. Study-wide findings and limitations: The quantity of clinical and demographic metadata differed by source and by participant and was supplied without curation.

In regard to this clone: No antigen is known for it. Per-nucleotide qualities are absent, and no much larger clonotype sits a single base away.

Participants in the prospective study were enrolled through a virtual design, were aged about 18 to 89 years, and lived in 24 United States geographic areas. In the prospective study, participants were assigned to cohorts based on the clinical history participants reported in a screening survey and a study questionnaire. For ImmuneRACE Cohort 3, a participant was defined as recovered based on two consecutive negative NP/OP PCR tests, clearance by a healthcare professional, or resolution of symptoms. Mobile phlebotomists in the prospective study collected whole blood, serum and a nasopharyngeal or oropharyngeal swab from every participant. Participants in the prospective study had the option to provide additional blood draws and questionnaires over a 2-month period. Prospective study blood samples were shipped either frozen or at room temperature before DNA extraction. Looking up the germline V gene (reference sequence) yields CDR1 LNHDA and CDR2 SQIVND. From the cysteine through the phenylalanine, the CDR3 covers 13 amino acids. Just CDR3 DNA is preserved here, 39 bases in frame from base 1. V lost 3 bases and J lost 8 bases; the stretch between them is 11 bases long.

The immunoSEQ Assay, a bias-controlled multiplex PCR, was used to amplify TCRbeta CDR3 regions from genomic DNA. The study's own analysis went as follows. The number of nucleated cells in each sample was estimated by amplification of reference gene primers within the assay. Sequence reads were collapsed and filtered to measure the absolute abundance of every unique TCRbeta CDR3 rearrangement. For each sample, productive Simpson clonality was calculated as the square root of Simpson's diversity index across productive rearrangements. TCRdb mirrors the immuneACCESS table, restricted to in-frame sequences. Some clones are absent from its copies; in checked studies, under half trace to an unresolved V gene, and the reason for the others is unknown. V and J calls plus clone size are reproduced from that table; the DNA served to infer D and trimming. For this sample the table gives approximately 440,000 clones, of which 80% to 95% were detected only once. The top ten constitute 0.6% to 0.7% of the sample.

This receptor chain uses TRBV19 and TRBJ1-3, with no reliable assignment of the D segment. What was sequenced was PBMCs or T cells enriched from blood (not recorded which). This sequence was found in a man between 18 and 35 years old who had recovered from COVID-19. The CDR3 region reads CASSMAPIDTIYF. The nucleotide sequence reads TGTGCCAGTAGTATGGCCCCGATTGACACCATATATTTT.